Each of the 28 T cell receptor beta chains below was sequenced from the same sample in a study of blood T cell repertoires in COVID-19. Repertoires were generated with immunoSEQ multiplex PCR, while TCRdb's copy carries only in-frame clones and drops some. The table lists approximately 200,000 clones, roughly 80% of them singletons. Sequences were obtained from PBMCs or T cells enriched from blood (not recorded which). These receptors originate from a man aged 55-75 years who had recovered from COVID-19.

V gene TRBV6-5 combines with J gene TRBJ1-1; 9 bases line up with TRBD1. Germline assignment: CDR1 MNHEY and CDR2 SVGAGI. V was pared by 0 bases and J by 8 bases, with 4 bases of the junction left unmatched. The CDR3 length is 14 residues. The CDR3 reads CASSYSGDREEAFF. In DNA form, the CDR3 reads TGTGCCAGCAGTTACTCGGGGGACAGGGAAGAAGCTTTCTTT.

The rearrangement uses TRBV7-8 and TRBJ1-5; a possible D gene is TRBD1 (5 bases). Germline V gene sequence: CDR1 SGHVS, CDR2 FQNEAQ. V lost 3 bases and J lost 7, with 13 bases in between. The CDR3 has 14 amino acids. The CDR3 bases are TGTGCCAGCAGCTTCGCCGGGGGGTTGCAGCCCCAGCATTTT. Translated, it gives CASSFAGGLQPQHF.

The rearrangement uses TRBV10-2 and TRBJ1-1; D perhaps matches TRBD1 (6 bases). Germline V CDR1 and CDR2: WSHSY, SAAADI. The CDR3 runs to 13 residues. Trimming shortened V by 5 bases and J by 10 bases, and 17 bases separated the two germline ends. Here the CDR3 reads CASSTGQRGRAFF. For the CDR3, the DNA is TGCGCCAGCAGTACTGGACAGCGGGGGAGAGCTTTCTTT.

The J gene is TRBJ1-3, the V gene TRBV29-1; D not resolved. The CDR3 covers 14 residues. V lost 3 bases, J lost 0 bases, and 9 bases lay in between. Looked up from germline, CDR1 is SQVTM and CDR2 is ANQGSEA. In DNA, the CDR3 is TGCAGCGTTGACCTCAGCGGCTCTGGAAACACCATATATTTT. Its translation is CSVDLSGSGNTIYF.

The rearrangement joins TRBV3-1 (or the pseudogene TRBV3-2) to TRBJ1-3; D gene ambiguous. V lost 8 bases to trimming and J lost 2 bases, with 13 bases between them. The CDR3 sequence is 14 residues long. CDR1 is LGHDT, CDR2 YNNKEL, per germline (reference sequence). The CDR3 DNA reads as TGTGCCAGCTTGTCCCCAGGCACTGGAAACACCATATATTTT. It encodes CASLSPGTGNTIYF.

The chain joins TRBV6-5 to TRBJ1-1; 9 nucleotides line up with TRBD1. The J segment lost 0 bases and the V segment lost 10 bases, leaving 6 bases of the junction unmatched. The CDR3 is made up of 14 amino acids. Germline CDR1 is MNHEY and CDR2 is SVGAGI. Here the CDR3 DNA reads TGTGCCACCTCGGACAGGGGACTGAACACTGAAGCTTTCTTT. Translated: CATSDRGLNTEAFF.

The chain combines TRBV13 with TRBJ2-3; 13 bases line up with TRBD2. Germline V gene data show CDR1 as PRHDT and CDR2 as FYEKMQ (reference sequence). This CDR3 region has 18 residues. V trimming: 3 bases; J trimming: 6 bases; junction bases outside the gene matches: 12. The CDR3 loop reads CASSLLTSGGTRGDTQYF. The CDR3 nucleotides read TGTGCCAGCAGCTTGCTGACTAGCGGGGGGACCCGGGGGGATACGCAGTATTTT. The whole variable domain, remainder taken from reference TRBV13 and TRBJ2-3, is AAGVIQSPRHLIKEKRETATLKCYPIPRHDTVYWYQQGPGQDPQFLISFYEKMQSDKGSIPDRFSAQQFSDYHSELNMSSLELGDSALYFCASSLLTSGGTRGDTQYFGPGTRLTVL.

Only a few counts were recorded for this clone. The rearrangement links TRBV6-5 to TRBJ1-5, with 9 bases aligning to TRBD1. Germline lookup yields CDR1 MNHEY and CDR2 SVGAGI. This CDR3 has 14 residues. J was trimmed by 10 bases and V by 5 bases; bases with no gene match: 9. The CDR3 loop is CASSHRTGAQPQHF. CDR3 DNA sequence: TGTGCCAGCAGTCACCGGACAGGGGCTCAACCCCAGCATTTT.

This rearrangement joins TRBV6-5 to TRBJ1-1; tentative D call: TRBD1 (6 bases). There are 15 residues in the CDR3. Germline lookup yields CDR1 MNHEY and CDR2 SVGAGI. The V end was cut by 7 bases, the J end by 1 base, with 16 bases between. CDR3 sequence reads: CASKNRDTQNTEAFF. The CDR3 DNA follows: TGTGCCAGCAAAAATCGGGACACTCAGAACACTGAAGCTTTCTTT.

CDR3 nucleotides: TGTGCCAGCTCACCACGGACTAGCGGGGGGGGAGAGACCCAGTACTTC. It specifies CASSPRTSGGGETQYF. The genes are TRBV18 and TRBJ2-5, with 15 bases matching TRBD2. After removal of 1 base from V and 4 bases from J, the junction contained 1 base not matched to a gene. The germline gives CDR1 KGHSH, CDR2 LQKENI. This CDR3 contains 16 residues.

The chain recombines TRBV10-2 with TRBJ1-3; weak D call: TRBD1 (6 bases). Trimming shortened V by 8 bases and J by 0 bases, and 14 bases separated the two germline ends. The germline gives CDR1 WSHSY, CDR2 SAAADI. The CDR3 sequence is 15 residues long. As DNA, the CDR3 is TGCGCCAGCTCTCCGGGACAATCCTCTGGAAACACCATATATTTT. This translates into CASSPGQSSGNTIYF.

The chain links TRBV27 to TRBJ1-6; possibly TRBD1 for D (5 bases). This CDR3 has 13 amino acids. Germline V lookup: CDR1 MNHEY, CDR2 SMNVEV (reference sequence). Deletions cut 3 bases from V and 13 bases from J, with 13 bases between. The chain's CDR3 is CASSFQDRGPLHF. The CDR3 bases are TGTGCCAGCAGTTTTCAGGACCGGGGGCCCCTCCACTTT.

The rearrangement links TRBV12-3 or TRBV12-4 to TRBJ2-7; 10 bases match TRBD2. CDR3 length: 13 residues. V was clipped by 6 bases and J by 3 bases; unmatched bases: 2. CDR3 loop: CASRLAGNYEQYF. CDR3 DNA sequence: TGTGCCAGCAGACTAGCGGGGAACTACGAGCAGTACTTC.

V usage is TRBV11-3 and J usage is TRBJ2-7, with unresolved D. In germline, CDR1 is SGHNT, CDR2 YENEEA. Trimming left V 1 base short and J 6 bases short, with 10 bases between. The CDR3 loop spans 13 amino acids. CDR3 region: CASSLVTPSEQYF. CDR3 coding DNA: TGTGCCAGCAGCTTAGTAACACCCTCCGAGCAGTACTTC.

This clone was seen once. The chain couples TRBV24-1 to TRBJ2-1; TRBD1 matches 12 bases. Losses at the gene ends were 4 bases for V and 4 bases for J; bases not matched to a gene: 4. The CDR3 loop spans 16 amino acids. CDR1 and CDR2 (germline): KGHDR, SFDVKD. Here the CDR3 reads CATSDPGQGAYNEQFF. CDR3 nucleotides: TGTGCCACCAGTGACCCGGGACAGGGGGCTTACAATGAGCAGTTCTTC.

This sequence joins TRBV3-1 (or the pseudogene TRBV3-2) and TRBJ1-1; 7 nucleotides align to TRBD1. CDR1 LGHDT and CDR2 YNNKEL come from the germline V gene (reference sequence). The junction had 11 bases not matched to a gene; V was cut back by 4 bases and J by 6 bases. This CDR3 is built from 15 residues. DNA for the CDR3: TGTGCCAGCAGCCGCAGACAGGGTGGAGGGTCTGAAGCTTTCTTT. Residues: CASSRRQGGGSEAFF.

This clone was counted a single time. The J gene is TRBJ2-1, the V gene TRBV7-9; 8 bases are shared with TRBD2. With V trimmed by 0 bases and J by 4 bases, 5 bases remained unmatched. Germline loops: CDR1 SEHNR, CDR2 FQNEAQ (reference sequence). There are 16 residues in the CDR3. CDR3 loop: CASSLASGDAYNEQFF. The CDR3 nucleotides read TGTGCCAGCAGCTTAGCTAGCGGGGACGCGTACAATGAGCAGTTCTTC. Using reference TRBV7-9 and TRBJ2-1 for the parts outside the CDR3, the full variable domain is DTGVSQNPRHKITKRGQNVTFRCDPISEHNRLYWYRQTLGQGPEFLTYFQNEAQLEKSRLLSDRFSAERPKGSFSTLEIQRTEQGDSAMYLCASSLASGDAYNEQFFGPGTRLTVL.

CDR3 in DNA: TGTGCCAGTGGAAGACAGGGAAACTCTGGAAACACCATATATTTT. Protein: CASGRQGNSGNTIYF. V is TRBV19 and J is TRBJ1-3, with 7 bases that match TRBD1. Germline V gives CDR1 LNHDA, CDR2 SQIVND (reference sequence). CDR3 length: 15 residues. Losses at the gene ends were 8 bases for V and 0 bases for J; bases not matched to a gene: 7.

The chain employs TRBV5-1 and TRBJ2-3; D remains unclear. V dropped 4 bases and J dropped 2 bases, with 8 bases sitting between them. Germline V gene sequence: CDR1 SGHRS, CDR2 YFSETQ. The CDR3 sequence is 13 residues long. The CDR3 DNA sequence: TGCGCCAGCAGCCAACAGCTCACAGATACGCAGTATTTT. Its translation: CASSQQLTDTQYF. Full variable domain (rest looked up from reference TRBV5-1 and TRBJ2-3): KAGVTQTPRYLIKTRGQQVTLSCSPISGHRSVSWYQQTPGQGLQFLFEYFSETQRNKGNFPGRFSGRQFSNSRSEMNVSTLELGDSALYLCASSQQLTDTQYFGPGTRLTVL.

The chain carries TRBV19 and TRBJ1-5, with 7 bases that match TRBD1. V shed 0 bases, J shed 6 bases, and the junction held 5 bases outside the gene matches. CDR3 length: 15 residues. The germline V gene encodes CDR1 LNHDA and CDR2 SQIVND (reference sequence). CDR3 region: CASSIDQGDFQPQHF. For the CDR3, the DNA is TGTGCCAGTAGTATAGATCAGGGGGACTTTCAGCCCCAGCATTTT.

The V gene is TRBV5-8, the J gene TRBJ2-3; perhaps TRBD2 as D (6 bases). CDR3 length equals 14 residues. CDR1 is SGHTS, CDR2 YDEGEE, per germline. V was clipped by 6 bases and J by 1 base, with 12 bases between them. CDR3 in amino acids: CASNPASGTDTQYF. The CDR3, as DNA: TGTGCCAGCAACCCGGCTAGCGGCACAGATACGCAGTATTTT. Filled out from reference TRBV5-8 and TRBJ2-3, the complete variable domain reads EAGVTQSPTHLIKTRGQQATLRCSPISGHTSVYWYQQALGLGLQFLLWYDEGEERNRGNFPPRFSGRQFPNYSSELNVNALELEDSALYLCASNPASGTDTQYFGPGTRLTVL.

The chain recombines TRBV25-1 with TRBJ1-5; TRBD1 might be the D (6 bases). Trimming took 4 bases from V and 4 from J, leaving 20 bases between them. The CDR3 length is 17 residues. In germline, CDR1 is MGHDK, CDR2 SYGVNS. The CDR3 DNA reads TGTGCCAGCAGTGGATCAGGGGCACGTTTTGCAAATCAGCCCCAGCATTTT. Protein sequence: CASSGSGARFANQPQHF.

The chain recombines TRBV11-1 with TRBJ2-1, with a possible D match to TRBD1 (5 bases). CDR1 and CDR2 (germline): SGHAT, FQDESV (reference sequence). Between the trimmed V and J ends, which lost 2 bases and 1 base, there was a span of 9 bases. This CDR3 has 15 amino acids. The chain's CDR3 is CASSLLRASYNEQFF. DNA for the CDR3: TGTGCCAGCAGCTTACTCAGGGCGTCCTACAATGAGCAGTTCTTC.

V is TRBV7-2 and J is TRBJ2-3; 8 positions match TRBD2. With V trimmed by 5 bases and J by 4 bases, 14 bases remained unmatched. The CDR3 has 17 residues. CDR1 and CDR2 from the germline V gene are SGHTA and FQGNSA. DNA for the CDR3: TGTGCCAGCAGCCCAGGCCGGGCGGGGGGTATCCCAGATACGCAGTATTTT. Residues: CASSPGRAGGIPDTQYF.

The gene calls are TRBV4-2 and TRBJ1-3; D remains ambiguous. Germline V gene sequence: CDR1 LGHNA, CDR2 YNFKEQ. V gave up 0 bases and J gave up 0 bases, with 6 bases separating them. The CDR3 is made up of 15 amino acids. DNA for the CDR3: TGTGCCAGCAGCCAAGACAGGCTCTCTGGAAACACCATATATTTT. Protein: CASSQDRLSGNTIYF.

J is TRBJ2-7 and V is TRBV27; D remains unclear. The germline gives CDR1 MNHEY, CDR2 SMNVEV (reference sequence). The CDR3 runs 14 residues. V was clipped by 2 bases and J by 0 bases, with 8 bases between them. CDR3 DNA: TGTGCCAGCAGTTTACGGGTGGACTCCTACGAGCAGTACTTC. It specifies CASSLRVDSYEQYF.

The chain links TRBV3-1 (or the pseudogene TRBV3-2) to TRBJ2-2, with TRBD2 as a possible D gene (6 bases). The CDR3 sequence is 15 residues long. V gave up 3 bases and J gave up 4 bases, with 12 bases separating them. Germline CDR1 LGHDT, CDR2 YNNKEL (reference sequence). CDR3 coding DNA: TGTGCCAGCAGCCAGGGCAGCGGGCTCACCGGGGAGCTGTTTTTT. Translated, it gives CASSQGSGLTGELFF.

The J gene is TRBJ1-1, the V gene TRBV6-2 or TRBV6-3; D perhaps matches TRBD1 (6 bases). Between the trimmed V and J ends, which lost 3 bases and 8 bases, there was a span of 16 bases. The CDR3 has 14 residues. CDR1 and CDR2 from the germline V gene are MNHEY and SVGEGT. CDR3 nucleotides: TGTGCCAGCAGTTATTTTGTCACAGGGTTAGAAGCTTTCTTT. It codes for CASSYFVTGLEAFF.